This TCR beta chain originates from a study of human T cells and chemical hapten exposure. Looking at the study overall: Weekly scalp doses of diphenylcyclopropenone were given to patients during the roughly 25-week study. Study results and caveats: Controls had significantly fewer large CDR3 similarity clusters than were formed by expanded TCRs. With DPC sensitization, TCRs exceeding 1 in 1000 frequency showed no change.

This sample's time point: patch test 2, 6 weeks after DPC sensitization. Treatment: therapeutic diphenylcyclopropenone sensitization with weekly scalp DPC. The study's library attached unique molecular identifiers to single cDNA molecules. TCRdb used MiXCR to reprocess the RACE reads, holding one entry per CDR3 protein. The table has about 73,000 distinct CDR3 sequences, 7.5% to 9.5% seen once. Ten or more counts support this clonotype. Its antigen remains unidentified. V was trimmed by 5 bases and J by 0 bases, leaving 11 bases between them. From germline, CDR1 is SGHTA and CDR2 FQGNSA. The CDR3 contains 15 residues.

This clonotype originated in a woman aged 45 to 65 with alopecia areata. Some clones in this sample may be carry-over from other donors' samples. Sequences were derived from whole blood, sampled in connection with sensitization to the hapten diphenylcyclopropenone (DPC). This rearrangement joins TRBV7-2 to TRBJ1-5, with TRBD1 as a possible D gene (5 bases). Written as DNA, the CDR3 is TGTGCCAGCAGCCCGGGGCCAGATAGCAATCAGCCCCAGCATTTT. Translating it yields CASSPGPDSNQPQHF.